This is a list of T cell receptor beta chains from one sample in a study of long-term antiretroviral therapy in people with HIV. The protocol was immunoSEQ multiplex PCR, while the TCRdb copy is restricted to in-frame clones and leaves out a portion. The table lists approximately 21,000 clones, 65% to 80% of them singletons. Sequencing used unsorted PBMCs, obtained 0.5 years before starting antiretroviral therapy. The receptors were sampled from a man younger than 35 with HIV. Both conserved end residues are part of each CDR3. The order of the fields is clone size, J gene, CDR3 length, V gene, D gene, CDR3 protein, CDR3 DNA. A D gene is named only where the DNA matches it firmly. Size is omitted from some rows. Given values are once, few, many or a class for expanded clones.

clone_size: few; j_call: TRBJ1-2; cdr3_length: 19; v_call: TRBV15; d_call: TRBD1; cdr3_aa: CATSRDARDRRGDMGGYTF; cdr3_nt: TGTGCCACCAGCAGAGATGCCCGGGACAGGAGGGGGGATATGGGTGGCTACACCTTC
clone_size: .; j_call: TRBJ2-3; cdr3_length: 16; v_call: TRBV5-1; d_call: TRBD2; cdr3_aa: CASSLSSGGAADTQYF; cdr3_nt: TGCGCCAGCAGCTTGAGTAGCGGGGGGGCCGCAGATACGCAGTATTTT
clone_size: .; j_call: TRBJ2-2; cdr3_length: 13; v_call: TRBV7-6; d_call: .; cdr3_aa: CASQSGLTGELFF; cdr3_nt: TGTGCCAGCCAAAGCGGGCTCACCGGGGAGCTGTTTTTT
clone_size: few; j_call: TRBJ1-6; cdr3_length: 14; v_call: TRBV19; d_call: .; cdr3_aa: CASGPKGLNSPLHF; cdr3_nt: TGTGCCAGTGGCCCAAAGGGCCTTAATTCACCCCTCCACTTT
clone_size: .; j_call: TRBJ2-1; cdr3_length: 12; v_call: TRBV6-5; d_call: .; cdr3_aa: CASSYTALEQFF; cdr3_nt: TGTGCCAGCAGTTACACCGCTCTTGAGCAGTTCTTC
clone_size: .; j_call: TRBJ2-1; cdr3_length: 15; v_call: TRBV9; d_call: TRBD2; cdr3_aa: CASSPLAGTYNEQFF; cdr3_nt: TGTGCCAGCAGCCCCCTAGCGGGAACTTACAATGAGCAGTTCTTC
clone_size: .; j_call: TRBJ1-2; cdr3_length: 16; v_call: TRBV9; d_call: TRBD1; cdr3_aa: CASSPRGTGGRYGYTF; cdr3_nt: TGTGCCAGCAGCCCCCGTGGGACAGGGGGCAGGTATGGCTACACCTTC
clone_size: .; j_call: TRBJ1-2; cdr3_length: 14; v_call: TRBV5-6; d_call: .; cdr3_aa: CASSLGKGRGGYTF; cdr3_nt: TGTGCCAGCAGCCTCGGGAAGGGACGTGGTGGCTACACCTTC
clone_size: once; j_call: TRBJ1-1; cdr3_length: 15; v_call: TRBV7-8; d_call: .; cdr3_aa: CASSEPGREIPKAFF; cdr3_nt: TGTGCCAGCAGTGAACCGGGCCGGGAAATTCCTAAAGCTTTCTTT
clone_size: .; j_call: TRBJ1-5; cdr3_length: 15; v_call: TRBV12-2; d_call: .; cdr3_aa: CASRLAGQGYQPQHF; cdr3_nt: TGTGCAAGTCGCTTAGCGGGACAGGGGTATCAGCCCCAGCATTTT
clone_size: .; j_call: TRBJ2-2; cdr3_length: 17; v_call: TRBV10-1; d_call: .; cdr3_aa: CASSESGRWWNTGELFF; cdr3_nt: TGCGCCAGCAGTGAGTCAGGACGGTGGTGGAACACCGGGGAGCTGTTTTTT
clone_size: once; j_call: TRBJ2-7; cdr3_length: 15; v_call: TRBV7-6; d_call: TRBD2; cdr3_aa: CASSLEAGGLDEQYF; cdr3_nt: TGTGCCAGCAGCTTAGAAGCGGGGGGTCTCGACGAGCAGTACTTC